Listed below are T cell receptor beta chains from one sample, sequenced in a study of PD-1 blockade in classical Hodgkin lymphoma. Data came from immunoSEQ multiplex PCR; TCRdb stores just in-frame clones and leaves some out. The table has 90,000 to 100,000 clones, roughly 76% seen once. The source was peripheral blood mononuclear cells (PBMCs), collected before the second cycle of nivolumab. Receptor source: a human donor with classical Hodgkin lymphoma. Each CDR3 is given with its conserved first and last residue. Each record gives: D gene, J gene, clone size, V gene, CDR3 DNA, CDR3 protein. A D gene is named only where the DNA matches it firmly. Some rows have no size entry. The others give once, few or many, or a class for an expanded clone.

D: TRBD1; J: TRBJ1-1; size: NA; V: TRBV18; DNA: TGTGCCAGCTCACCCGGACAGGCCGGGAACACTGAAGCTTTCTTT; CDR3: CASSPGQAGNTEAFF
D: NA; J: TRBJ1-1; size: NA; V: TRBV23-1; DNA: TGCGCCAGCAGTCAAGAAGTGGGGACTGAAGCTTTCTTT; CDR3: CASSQEVGTEAFF
D: TRBD1; J: TRBJ1-1; size: NA; V: TRBV18; DNA: TGTGCCAGCTCCTTCATTCCCGGGACAGGGGGCTTGGGGACTGAAGCTTTCTTT; CDR3: CASSFIPGTGGLGTEAFF
D: TRBD2; J: TRBJ2-2; size: NA; V: TRBV5-6; DNA: TGTGCCAGCAGCTTGGTCGGGAGGGCCACCGGGGAGCTGTTTTTT; CDR3: CASSLVGRATGELFF
D: TRBD2; J: TRBJ2-5; size: NA; V: TRBV9; DNA: TGTGCCAGCAGCGTAGGGCTAGCGGGAGGAGAGACCCAGTACTTC; CDR3: CASSVGLAGGETQYF
D: NA; J: TRBJ2-7; size: NA; V: TRBV5-1; DNA: TGCGCCAGCAGCTGGGACCGACCCTCGGGCTACGAGCAGTACTTC; CDR3: CASSWDRPSGYEQYF
D: NA; J: TRBJ1-1; size: once; V: TRBV11-2; DNA: TGTGCCAGCAGCTTATGGGGGATGAACACTGAAGCTTTCTTT; CDR3: CASSLWGMNTEAFF
D: TRBD2; J: TRBJ2-7; size: NA; V: TRBV2; DNA: TGTGCCAGCAGTGAAGTAGCGGGATCCGAGCAGTACTTC; CDR3: CASSEVAGSEQYF
D: NA; J: TRBJ2-5; size: NA; V: TRBV30; DNA: TGTGCCTGGAGCCCCAAGGAGACCCAGTACTTC; CDR3: CAWSPKETQYF
D: NA; J: TRBJ2-7; size: NA; V: TRBV7-8; DNA: TGTGCCAGCGCTGAACGCGACTACGAGCAGTACTTC; CDR3: CASAERDYEQYF
D: NA; J: TRBJ1-1; size: NA; V: TRBV4-2; DNA: TGTGCCAGCAGCCAGGTGGGGGGAGGGAACACTGAAGCTTTCTTT; CDR3: CASSQVGGGNTEAFF
D: TRBD1; J: TRBJ2-7; size: NA; V: TRBV7-2; DNA: TGTGCCAGCAGCACCGGGACAGGGTTTTACGAGCAGTACTTC; CDR3: CASSTGTGFYEQYF
D: TRBD2; J: TRBJ2-2; size: NA; V: TRBV7-9; DNA: TGTGCCAGCAGCTCACCGGGGGGGAGCTCAAACACCGGGGAGCTGTTTTTT; CDR3: CASSSPGGSSNTGELFF
D: NA; J: TRBJ2-3; size: NA; V: TRBV9; DNA: TGTGCCAGCAGCCCAGGCGGCGGATACACAGATACGCAGTATTTT; CDR3: CASSPGGGYTDTQYF
D: TRBD1; J: TRBJ1-1; size: NA; V: TRBV5-1; DNA: TGCGCCAGCAGCTGGGACAGGCCGAACACTGAAGCTTTCTTT; CDR3: CASSWDRPNTEAFF